A single sample gave rise to the 21 T cell receptor beta chains below, sequenced in a study of graft-versus-host responses after intestinal transplantation. Measured with immunoSEQ multiplex PCR; TCRdb has only the in-frame clones, and not every one. There are tens of thousands of clones in the sample; roughly 95% occur only once, and 0.23% lies in the top ten. What these receptors recognize is not known. The sequencing used unstimulated CD8+ T cells sorted from spleen or lymph node cells, collected before transplant. These receptors all stem from a human donor who was the organ donor for an intestinal transplant.

This chain links TRBV27 with TRBJ2-7, with 7 bases that match TRBD2. Looked up from germline, CDR1 is MNHEY and CDR2 is SMNVEV (reference sequence). The CDR3 contains 14 residues. The V gene end was trimmed by 0 bases and the J gene end by 4 bases; junction bases not matched to a gene: 3. This chain's CDR3 is CASSLSGRGYEQYF. The CDR3 region has the DNA TGTGCCAGCAGTTTATCAGGGAGGGGATACGAGCAGTACTTC.

The chain recombines TRBV10-3 with TRBJ1-2; D may be TRBD1 (5 bases). Trimming shortened V by 11 bases and J by 2 bases, and 27 bases separated the two germline ends. This CDR3 is 17 amino acids long. CDR1 ENHRY and CDR2 SYGVKD come from the germline V gene. CDR3 nucleotide sequence: TGTGCCCCTACGTCCCTTTCCAAAGAGACAGTCAACTATGGCTACACCTTC. Translation gives CAPTSLSKETVNYGYTF.

This sequence joins TRBV4-3 and TRBJ2-7; 8 bases line up with TRBD1. Germline lookup yields CDR1 LGHNA and CDR2 YSLEER. V trimming: 0 bases; J trimming: 7 bases; junction bases outside the gene matches: 11. There are 16 residues in the CDR3. This CDR3 reads CASSQDLVDRVREQYF. The CDR3 DNA reads as TGCGCCAGCAGCCAAGATCTGGTGGACAGGGTGAGGGAGCAGTACTTC.

The rearrangement uses TRBV7-8 and TRBJ2-7; 7 bases line up with TRBD2. This CDR3 is built from 14 residues. The V gene end was trimmed by 1 base and the J gene end by 2 bases; junction bases not matched to a gene: 2. Per germline, CDR1 SGHVS and CDR2 FQNEAQ. The DNA for the CDR3 is TGTGCCAGCAGCTTAGGTGCGGGGGCCTACGAGCAGTACTTC. It codes for CASSLGAGAYEQYF.

The V and J genes are TRBV7-2 and TRBJ2-7; D tentatively fits TRBD1 or TRBD2 (5 bases each). The CDR3 has 16 residues. CDR1 is SGHTA and CDR2 is FQGNSA in the germline V gene. Trimming stripped 7 bases from V and 6 bases from J, with 25 bases between. The CDR3 loop reads CASIGGREELLLEQYF. CDR3 nucleotide sequence: TGTGCCAGCATTGGGGGTAGGGAAGAGCTACTACTCGAGCAGTACTTC.

The V gene is TRBV6-9, the J gene TRBJ1-5, with no clear D. CDR1 and CDR2 (germline): MNHGY, SVAAGI. The CDR3 has 12 residues. Trimming took 3 bases from V and 7 from J, leaving 7 bases between them. CDR3 nucleotides: TGTGCCAGCAGTTACCCGGGACAGCCCCAGCATTTT. Protein product: CASSYPGQPQHF.

The genes are TRBV27 and TRBJ2-7; 7 bases fit TRBD1. Unmatched junction bases numbered 10, after V lost 5 bases and J lost 3 bases. Per germline, CDR1 MNHEY and CDR2 SMNVEV (reference sequence). The CDR3 has 15 amino acids. The CDR3 sequence is CASSRSDRRFYEQYF. DNA of the CDR3: TGTGCCAGCAGTCGATCGGACAGGAGGTTCTACGAGCAGTACTTC.

This clone was observed once. This chain joins TRBV7-9 and TRBJ2-1; 10 bases fit TRBD2. Looked up from germline, CDR1 is SEHNR and CDR2 is FQNEAQ (reference sequence). V was pared by 4 bases and J by 10 bases, with 10 bases of the junction left unmatched. This CDR3 is built from 15 residues. The CDR3 DNA reads TGTGCCAGCAGCTCACCAACTAGCGGGGAAAAGGAGCAGTTCTTC. Encoded protein: CASSSPTSGEKEQFF.

V is TRBV2 and J is TRBJ2-6; D perhaps matches TRBD1 (6 bases). CDR1 and CDR2 (germline): SNHLY, FYNNEI. V was shortened by 7 bases and J by 0 bases, with 19 bases between the two germline ends. This CDR3 has 18 residues. The DNA of the CDR3 is TGTGCCAGCACCACGAACCGGGACACGAGCTCTGGGGCCAACGTCCTGACTTTC. Protein: CASTTNRDTSSGANVLTF.

This clone occurred once. CDR3 sequence: CASSPTIYNEQFF. In nucleotides, the CDR3 is TGTGCCAGCAGCCCTACAATTTACAATGAGCAGTTCTTC. V usage is TRBV13 and J usage is TRBJ2-1; D uncertain. Germline values: CDR1 PRHDT, CDR2 FYEKMQ (reference sequence). This CDR3 is built from 13 residues. Trimming shortened V by 5 bases and J by 4 bases, and 9 bases separated the two germline ends. Looking up the rest from reference TRBV13 and TRBJ2-1 gives the full variable domain: AAGVIQSPRHLIKEKRETATLKCYPIPRHDTVYWYQQGPGQDPQFLISFYEKMQSDKGSIPDRFSAQQFSDYHSELNMSSLELGDSALYFCASSPTIYNEQFFGPGTRLTVL.

The V gene is TRBV7-9, the J gene TRBJ2-1; the D gene is possibly TRBD2 (6 bases). Germline-derived CDR1 and CDR2 are SEHNR and FQNEAQ (reference sequence). The CDR3 sequence is 14 residues long. Trimming stripped 1 base from V and 10 bases from J, with 14 bases between. CDR3: CASSLDVGRHEQFF. As DNA, the CDR3 is TGTGCCAGCAGCTTAGATGTAGGGAGGCACGAGCAGTTCTTC. The full variable domain, its missing parts supplied by reference TRBV7-9 and TRBJ2-1, is DTGVSQNPRHKITKRGQNVTFRCDPISEHNRLYWYRQTLGQGPEFLTYFQNEAQLEKSRLLSDRFSAERPKGSFSTLEIQRTEQGDSAMYLCASSLDVGRHEQFFGPGTRLTVL.

CDR3 sequence (DNA): TGTGCCAGCAGTTTAAGGGGGTTGAATGGAAACACCATATATTTT. Protein sequence: CASSLRGLNGNTIYF. The rearrangement links TRBV28 to TRBJ1-3, with a weak D call TRBD1 (6 bases). Trimming removed 2 bases at V and 3 bases at J, with 11 bases between. Germline lookup yields CDR1 MDHEN and CDR2 SYDVKM. The CDR3 contains 15 residues.

The genes are TRBV11-2 and TRBJ1-5; 9 bases line up with TRBD1. With V trimmed by 4 bases and J by 4 bases, 8 bases remained unmatched. Germline CDR1 and CDR2: SGHAT and FQNNGV. This CDR3 contains 16 residues. The CDR3 loop reads CASSSLDRGENQPQHF. The CDR3, as DNA: TGTGCCAGCAGCTCGCTTGACAGGGGGGAAAATCAGCCCCAGCATTTT.

The V and J genes are TRBV2 and TRBJ2-2, with D maybe TRBD2 (8 bases). Germline lookup yields CDR1 SNHLY and CDR2 FYNNEI. V dropped 10 bases and J dropped 5 bases, with 14 bases sitting between them. The length of the CDR3 is 13 residues. DNA of the CDR3: TGTGCCACCCGGGAGGGGGCAACCGGGGAGCTGTTTTTT. This encodes CATREGATGELFF.

The rearrangement uses TRBV5-6 and TRBJ2-7; no clear D gene. This CDR3 has 12 amino acids. The V gene lost 3 bases and the J gene lost 10 bases, with 14 bases spanning the gap. Germline V lookup: CDR1 SGHDT, CDR2 YYEEEE. CDR3 loop: CASSSGERFQYF. CDR3 bases: TGTGCCAGCAGCTCGGGTGAAAGGTTTCAGTACTTC.

CDR3 coding DNA: TGTGCCAGCAGCAAAGTGGGAGGGGCGAACACCGGGGAGCTGTTTTTT. This translates into CASSKVGGANTGELFF. The gene calls are TRBV21-1 and TRBJ2-2; TRBD2, as called in the table, went unchecked against the DNA. TRBV21-1 is a pseudogene. CDR3 length: 16 amino acids.

V gene TRBV5-6 combines with J gene TRBJ2-7, with D perhaps TRBD2 (5 bases). Germline CDR1 and CDR2: SGHDT and YYEEEE. Trimming pared 0 bases from V and 1 base from J, leaving 8 bases between. CDR3 length: 14 amino acids. CDR3 protein: CASSLELVSYEQYF. CDR3 in DNA: TGTGCCAGCAGCTTGGAACTAGTTTCCTACGAGCAGTACTTC.

This clone was recorded only once. J is TRBJ2-1 and V is TRBV27; 9 nucleotides line up with TRBD1. With V trimmed by 3 bases and J by 4 bases, 7 bases remained unmatched. Germline-derived CDR1 and CDR2 are MNHEY and SMNVEV (reference sequence). CDR3 length: 16 amino acids. The CDR3: CASSFAVGQGYNEQFF. In nucleotides, the CDR3 is TGTGCCAGCAGTTTCGCGGTGGGACAGGGTTACAATGAGCAGTTCTTC.

The chain combines TRBV7-2 with TRBJ2-3; D assignment may be TRBD1 or TRBD2 (5 bases each). V lost 4 bases to trimming and J lost 4 bases, with 18 bases between them. Germline CDR1 is SGHTA and CDR2 is FQGNSA. The CDR3 runs 16 residues. CDR3 region: CASSSGPPDGPDTQYF. In nucleotides, the CDR3 is TGTGCCAGCAGCTCGGGACCCCCGGATGGCCCAGATACGCAGTATTTT.

This chain joins TRBV11-2 and TRBJ2-1; 7 nucleotides match TRBD1. This CDR3 region has 15 residues. The V gene's germline CDR1 is SGHAT and CDR2 FQNNGV. The V segment lost 6 bases and the J segment 7 bases; nucleotides outside the gene matches: 12. CDR3 region: CASSYTGEMRNEQFF. The CDR3 DNA is TGTGCCAGCAGTTATACAGGGGAGATGAGGAATGAGCAGTTCTTC. Complete variable domain (other parts from reference TRBV11-2 and TRBJ2-1): EAGVAQSPRYKIIEKRQSVAFWCNPISGHATLYWYQQILGQGPKLLIQFQNNGVVDDSQLPKDRFSAERLKGVDSTLKIQPAKLEDSAVYLCASSYTGEMRNEQFFGPGTRLTVL.

The rearrangement uses TRBV28 and TRBJ1-2, with TRBD1 as a possible D gene (6 bases). Germline-derived CDR1 and CDR2 are MDHEN and SYDVKM. The CDR3 sequence is 16 residues long. V lost 2 bases to trimming and J lost 5 bases, with 18 bases between them. CDR3 loop: CASSLRTAPFLYGYTF. DNA of the CDR3: TGTGCCAGCAGTTTAAGGACAGCCCCTTTTTTGTATGGCTACACCTTC.